The 29 T cell receptor beta chains given below trace back to one sample, sequenced in a study of type 1 and type 2 diabetes patients. Genomic DNA was the PCR template. Amplification of the beta chain CDR3 used 30 forward and 13 reverse multiplex primers. Each CDR3 protein gets one entry after TCRdb re-called the multiplex PCR reads with MiXCR. The sample contains 250,000 or so distinct CDR3 sequences, approximately 50% of which appear only once. The sequencing input was peripheral blood mononuclear cells (PBMCs). The receptors originated from a man younger than 35 with type 2 diabetes.

This sequence joins TRBV14 and TRBJ2-7, with D unclear. CDR3 length equals 12 residues. In germline, CDR1 is SGHDN, CDR2 FVKESK. Trimming took off 1 base at V and 7 bases at J, with 8 bases between the two ends. The CDR3 is CASSQVGLEQYF. CDR3 bases: TGTGCCAGCAGCCAAGTTGGTTTGGAGCAGTACTTC.

The V and J genes are TRBV27 and TRBJ1-1; D is undetermined. V lost 4 bases and J 3 bases, leaving 9 bases between the germline ends. Germline CDR1 reads MNHEY; CDR2 reads SMNVEV (reference sequence). This CDR3 contains 13 residues. Written as DNA, the CDR3 is TGTGCCAGCAGTTCCGAAGGTGACACTGAAGCTTTCTTT. This sequence encodes CASSSEGDTEAFF.

V and J are TRBV7-6 and TRBJ2-7; 9 bases line up with TRBD2. V lost 3 bases, J lost 7 bases, and 10 bases stayed unmatched. CDR3 size: 15 residues. The germline gives CDR1 SGHVS, CDR2 FNYEAQ. Written as DNA, the CDR3 is TGTGCCAGCAGCTTTGGCTCCAGCGGGAGGCGTGAGCAGTACTTC. It specifies CASSFGSSGRREQYF.

The chain is built from TRBV29-1 and TRBJ2-1; D possibly corresponds to TRBD2 (6 bases). V dropped 3 bases and J dropped 14 bases, with 17 bases sitting between them. Per the germline V gene, CDR1 is SQVTM and CDR2 is ANQGSEA. The CDR3 covers 12 residues. The CDR3 DNA sequence: TGCAGCGTTGACGACCCCGGGAGTCCGGAGTTCTTC. It encodes CSVDDPGSPEFF.

Ten or more counts support this clonotype. This chain connects TRBV10-3 to TRBJ1-1, with D uncertain. This CDR3 region has 11 residues. Trimming removed 8 bases from V and 5 bases from J, with 9 bases in between. The germline V gene has CDR1 ENHRY and CDR2 SYGVKD. In nucleotides, the CDR3 is TGTGCCATCCTCCTGGGGACTGAAGCTTTCTTT. Encoded protein: CAILLGTEAFF.

This clonotype was recorded a few times. The rearrangement uses TRBV19 and TRBJ2-5; D unclear. V was trimmed by 6 bases and J by 5 bases, leaving 7 bases between them. CDR1 is LNHDA and CDR2 is SQIVND in the germline V gene (reference sequence). This CDR3 has 11 residues. The CDR3: CASRGFETQYF. The CDR3, as DNA: TGTGCCAGTAGAGGTTTCGAGACCCAGTACTTC.

This clonotype turned up a few times. The V and J genes are TRBV29-1 and TRBJ2-7; possible D gene TRBD2, 6 bases. The V and J ends lost 3 bases and 3 bases respectively, with 15 bases between them. The CDR3 length is 14 residues. Germline assignment: CDR1 SQVTM and CDR2 ANQGSEA. CDR3 nucleotide sequence: TGCAGCGTTGACCGGACGGGAGACGTCTACGAGCAGTACTTC. Translating gives CSVDRTGDVYEQYF.

This clonotype was seen only a few times. The V gene is TRBV19, the J gene TRBJ2-7; D call uncertain. The germline V gene encodes CDR1 LNHDA and CDR2 SQIVND (reference sequence). Trimming stripped 5 bases from V and 2 bases from J, with 13 bases between. This CDR3 contains 14 residues. The CDR3 bases are TGTGCCAGTAGTCCTTTCTTGTCGGCCTACGAGCAGTACTTC. This sequence encodes CASSPFLSAYEQYF.

The chain combines TRBV4-1 with TRBJ2-5; 9 bases are a match to TRBD2. J was trimmed by 2 bases and V by 0 bases; bases with no gene match: 7. Germline V lookup: CDR1 MGHRA, CDR2 YSYEKL. The CDR3 extends over 17 amino acids. CDR3 nucleotides: TGCGCCAGCAGCCAAGATGGAACGCGGGAGGGGCAAGAGACCCAGTACTTC. Protein: CASSQDGTREGQETQYF.

This clonotype was seen only a few times. The genes are TRBV7-7 and TRBJ2-1; TRBD2 matches at 11 bases. Germline V gene sequence: CDR1 SSHAT, CDR2 FNYEAQ (reference sequence). This CDR3 comprises 16 residues. After removal of 1 base from V and 8 bases from J, the junction contained 7 bases not matched to a gene. The CDR3 reads CASSLVIAGGLDEQFF. In DNA, the CDR3 is TGTGCCAGCAGCTTAGTTATAGCGGGAGGGCTCGATGAGCAGTTCTTC.

The gene calls are TRBV11-2 and TRBJ2-7, with D possibly called TRBD1 or TRBD2 (5 bases each). The CDR3 sequence is 13 residues long. Germline V gene sequence: CDR1 SGHAT, CDR2 FQNNGV. V gave up 5 bases and J gave up 6 bases, with 14 bases separating them. CDR3 amino acids: CASSPRDPFEQYF. CDR3 in DNA: TGTGCCAGCAGCCCCCGGGACCCTTTCGAGCAGTACTTC.

This clonotype was counted only a few times. The chain combines TRBV7-3 with TRBJ1-5; perhaps TRBD1 as D (6 bases). Germline lookup yields CDR1 SGHTA and CDR2 FQGTGA. Trimming left V 5 bases short and J 5 bases short, with 16 bases between. The CDR3 has 15 amino acids. CDR3 bases: TGTGCCAGCAGCCCCCAGGGGACCGACTATCAGCCCCAGCATTTT. This translates into CASSPQGTDYQPQHF.

The V call is TRBV15, the J call TRBJ2-7; TRBD1 is a possible D gene (5 bases). From germline, CDR1 is LNHNV and CDR2 YYDKDF (reference sequence). This CDR3 contains 14 residues. The V gene lost 2 bases and the J gene lost 0 bases, with 8 bases spanning the gap. In DNA, the CDR3 is TGTGCCACCAGCAGACAGGGCTTCTCCTACGAGCAGTACTTC. Protein sequence: CATSRQGFSYEQYF.

The genes are TRBV6-1 and TRBJ2-7; 7 bases are a match to TRBD1. The CDR3 spans 13 residues. V gave up 10 bases and J gave up 2 bases; unmatched junction bases: 8. CDR1 and CDR2 from the germline V gene are MNHNS and SASEGT. DNA of the CDR3: TGTGCCACCGACCGGGACAGAACCTACGAGCAGTACTTC. This codes for CATDRDRTYEQYF.

The V and J genes are TRBV18 and TRBJ2-7, with D possibly being TRBD1 (6 bases). Germline lookup yields CDR1 KGHSH and CDR2 LQKENI. V shed 3 bases and J shed 2 bases, with 11 bases lying between them. The CDR3 has 14 residues. The CDR3 loop is CASSPWDKAYEQYF. The CDR3 DNA reads TGTGCCAGCTCACCCTGGGACAAAGCCTACGAGCAGTACTTC.

As regards this clonotype: At one end the junction does not follow the germline gene, possibly because of a read error. The genes are TRBV7-2 and TRBJ1-1, with D unresolved. The germline V gene encodes CDR1 SGHTA and CDR2 FQGNSA. CDR3 length equals 16 residues. CDR3 region: CASSLRLGFPGTKAFF. CDR3 nucleotides: TGTGCCAGCAGCTTAAGGCTGGGGTTCCCTGGCACTAAAGCTTTCTTT.

V usage is TRBV7-8 and J usage is TRBJ1-4; D is perhaps TRBD1 (6 bases). The CDR3 is made up of 15 amino acids. In germline, CDR1 is SGHVS, CDR2 FQNEAQ. V was pared by 1 base and J by 6 bases, with 12 bases between. As DNA, the CDR3 is TGTGCCAGCAGCTTAGAGGGGGGGTGGCATGAAAAACTGTTTTTT. Its protein is CASSLEGGWHEKLFF.

This clonotype was found a few times. The V and J genes are TRBV6-2 or TRBV6-3 and TRBJ2-6; D perhaps matches TRBD2 (5 bases). CDR3 length equals 15 residues. Per the germline V gene, CDR1 is MNHEY and CDR2 is SVGEGT. V lost 6 bases and J 2 bases, leaving 11 bases between the germline ends. The CDR3 DNA reads as TGTGCCAGCAGCCCCCGGCGGGCTGGGGCCAACGTCCTGACTTTC. Residues: CASSPRRAGANVLTF.

In this sample, this clonotype turned up a few times. The gene calls are TRBV20-1 and TRBJ2-7; D perhaps matches TRBD2 (6 bases). V was pared by 3 bases and J by 2 bases, with 11 bases between. Germline-derived CDR1 and CDR2 are DFQATT and SNEGSKA (reference sequence). The CDR3 has 13 residues. The CDR3 DNA follows: TGCAGTGCTAGGGGCGGGGACGCCTACGAGCAGTACTTC. Translation: CSARGGDAYEQYF.

This clonotype occurred a few times. The rearrangement joins TRBV5-1 to TRBJ2-7, with a tentative D call TRBD2 (6 bases). Germline-derived CDR1 and CDR2 are SGHRS and YFSETQ. This CDR3 comprises 15 residues. Trimming took 3 bases from V and 3 from J, leaving 16 bases between them. DNA of the CDR3: TGCGCCAGCAGCTGGAGCGGGCAGGGTGGCTACGAGCAGTACTTC. It yields the protein CASSWSGQGGYEQYF. Full variable domain (remainder filled in from reference TRBV5-1 and TRBJ2-7): KAGVTQTPRYLIKTRGQQVTLSCSPISGHRSVSWYQQTPGQGLQFLFEYFSETQRNKGNFPGRFSGRQFSNSRSEMNVSTLELGDSALYLCASSWSGQGGYEQYFGPGTRLTVT.

In this sample, this clonotype turned up a few times. The chain carries TRBV14 and TRBJ2-3; D uncertain. This CDR3 has 13 residues. CDR1 and CDR2 (germline): SGHDN, FVKESK. V was clipped by 2 bases and J by 5 bases, with 8 bases between them. In DNA form, the CDR3 reads TGTGCCAGCAGCCAAAACGTGGGAGATACGCAGTATTTT. Residues: CASSQNVGDTQYF.

The table lists this clonotype with a few counts. The rearrangement uses TRBV7-2 and TRBJ2-5; 8 positions match TRBD1. The DNA end is a closer match to TRBJ2-1, so the J assignment may be wrong. The CDR3 length is 15 residues. Germline CDR1 SGHTA, CDR2 FQGNSA. The CDR3 DNA reads as TGTGCCAGCAGCTTAAGTCAGGGGGCGCTTAATGAGCAGTTCTTC. Its translation is CASSLSQGALNEQFF.

The rearrangement links TRBV20-1 to TRBJ1-1, with D maybe TRBD1 (5 bases). The V gene lost 6 bases and the J gene lost 8 bases, with 22 bases spanning the gap. Germline lookup yields CDR1 DFQATT and CDR2 SNEGSKA (reference sequence). The CDR3 runs 14 residues. In nucleotides, the CDR3 is TGCAGTGCCACGGGGTCGGCAGGGCGTGCGGAAGCTTTCTTT. Residues: CSATGSAGRAEAFF.

A few counts support this clonotype. The V call is TRBV28, the J call TRBJ2-7; unclear D gene. This CDR3 spans 12 amino acids. V was cut by 3 bases and J by 6 bases, with 9 bases left in between. CDR1 is MDHEN and CDR2 is SYDVKM in the germline V gene. The CDR3 DNA is TGTGCCAGCAGTTTCATGGTGAGCGAGCAGTACTTC. Protein product: CASSFMVSEQYF.

The genes are TRBV7-2 and TRBJ2-3; D is unclear. The length of the CDR3 is 13 residues. CDR1 is SGHTA and CDR2 is FQGNSA in the germline V gene. V lost 5 bases, J lost 1 base, and 7 bases lay in between. CDR3 region: CASSQRGTDTQYF. DNA for the CDR3: TGTGCCAGCAGCCAGCGCGGCACAGATACGCAGTATTTT.

The V call is TRBV29-1, the J call TRBJ2-7; TRBD1 matches at 11 bases. Germline loops: CDR1 SQVTM, CDR2 ANQGSEA. The V segment lost 5 bases and the J segment 5 bases; nucleotides outside the gene matches: 5. CDR3 length: 13 amino acids. The CDR3 DNA follows: TGCAGCGTTAGGGACAGGGGGACCCACGAGCAGTACTTC. This gives the protein CSVRDRGTHEQYF.

This clonotype was seen more than once but under ten times. This chain connects TRBV9 to TRBJ2-7; 10 nucleotides agree with TRBD1. Germline values: CDR1 SGDLS, CDR2 YYNGEE. The CDR3 is 14 amino acids. V shed 3 bases, J shed 3 bases, and the junction held 3 bases outside the gene matches. Written as DNA, the CDR3 is TGTGCCAGCAGCGCCGGACAGGGGGGCTACGAGCAGTACTTC. Its protein is CASSAGQGGYEQYF.

The chain has TRBV19 and TRBJ1-2; tentative D call: TRBD1 (6 bases). Trimming pared 3 bases from V and 6 bases from J, leaving 11 bases between. CDR1 and CDR2 from the germline V gene are LNHDA and SQIVND (reference sequence). This CDR3 region has 13 residues. DNA for the CDR3: TGTGCCAGTAGTATCGGGGGGCTGGATGGCTACACCTTC. As protein: CASSIGGLDGYTF.

This clonotype was seen at least ten times. The CDR3 DNA follows: TGCGCCAGCAGTGGACAGGGCTCCTACAATGAGCAGTTCTTC. It is translated as CASSGQGSYNEQFF. The chain employs TRBV10-2 and TRBJ2-1; the match to TRBD1 covers 7 bases. Germline CDR1 WSHSY, CDR2 SAAADI. CDR3 length equals 14 residues. V trimming: 4 bases; J trimming: 0 bases; junction bases outside the gene matches: 0.